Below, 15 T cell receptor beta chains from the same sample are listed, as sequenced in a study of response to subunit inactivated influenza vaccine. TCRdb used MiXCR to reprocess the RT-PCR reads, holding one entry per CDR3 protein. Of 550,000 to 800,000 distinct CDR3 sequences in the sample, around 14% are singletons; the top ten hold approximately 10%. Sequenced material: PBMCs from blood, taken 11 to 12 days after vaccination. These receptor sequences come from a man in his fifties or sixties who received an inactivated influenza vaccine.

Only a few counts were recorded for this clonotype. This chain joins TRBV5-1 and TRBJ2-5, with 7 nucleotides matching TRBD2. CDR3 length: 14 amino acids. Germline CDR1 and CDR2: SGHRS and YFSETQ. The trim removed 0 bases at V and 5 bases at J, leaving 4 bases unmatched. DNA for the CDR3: TGCGCCAGCAGCTTGGATACTAGCGTGGAGACCCAGTACTTC. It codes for CASSLDTSVETQYF.

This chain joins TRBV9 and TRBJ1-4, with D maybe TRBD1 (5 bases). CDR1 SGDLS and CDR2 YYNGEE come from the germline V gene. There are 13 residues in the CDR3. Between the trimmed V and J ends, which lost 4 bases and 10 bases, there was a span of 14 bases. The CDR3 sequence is CASSPDQGGKLFF. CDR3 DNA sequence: TGTGCCAGCAGCCCAGATCAGGGCGGAAAACTGTTTTTT.

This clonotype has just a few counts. CDR3 protein: CASSSPGKSSYEQYF. For the CDR3, the DNA is TGTGCCAGTAGTAGCCCGGGGAAGAGCTCCTACGAGCAGTACTTC. The chain combines TRBV19 with TRBJ2-7; a weak D match, TRBD2 (5 bases). Trimming cost V 4 bases and J 0 bases, with 13 bases left between them. The germline CDR1 and CDR2 sequences are LNHDA and SQIVND (reference sequence). This CDR3 comprises 15 residues.

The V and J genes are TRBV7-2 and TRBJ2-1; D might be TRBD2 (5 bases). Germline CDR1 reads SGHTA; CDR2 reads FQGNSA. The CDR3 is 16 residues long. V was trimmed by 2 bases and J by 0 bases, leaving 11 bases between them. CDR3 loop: CASSLIPGSSYNEQFF. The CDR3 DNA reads TGTGCCAGCAGCTTAATTCCGGGGAGCTCCTACAATGAGCAGTTCTTC.

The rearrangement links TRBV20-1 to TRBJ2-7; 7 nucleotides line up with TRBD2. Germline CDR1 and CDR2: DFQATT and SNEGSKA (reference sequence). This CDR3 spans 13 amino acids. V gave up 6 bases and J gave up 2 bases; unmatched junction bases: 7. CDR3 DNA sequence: TGCAGTGCCCTCCGGGACTATCCCTACGAGCAGTACTTC. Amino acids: CSALRDYPYEQYF.

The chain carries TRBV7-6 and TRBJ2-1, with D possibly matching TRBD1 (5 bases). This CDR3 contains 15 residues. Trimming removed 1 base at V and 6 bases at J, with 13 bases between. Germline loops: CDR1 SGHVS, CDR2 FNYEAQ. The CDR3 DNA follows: TGTGCCAGCAGCTTAGGGGCAGGGTCATTCAATGAGCAGTTCTTC. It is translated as CASSLGAGSFNEQFF.

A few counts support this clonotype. The CDR3 DNA follows: TGCAGTGCTAGTACGGGTCGGGAGGGCCTTGGTACGCAGTATTTT. Translation gives CSASTGREGLGTQYF. The chain has TRBV20-1 and TRBJ2-3; 8 nucleotides line up with TRBD2. Germline CDR1 DFQATT, CDR2 SNEGSKA (reference sequence). Trimming cost V 3 bases and J 8 bases; bases outside gene matches: 13. The CDR3 totals 15 residues.

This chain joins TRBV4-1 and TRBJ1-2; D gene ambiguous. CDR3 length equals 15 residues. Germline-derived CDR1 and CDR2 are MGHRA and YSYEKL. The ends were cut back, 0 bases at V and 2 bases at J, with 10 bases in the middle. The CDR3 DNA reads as TGCGCCAGCAGCCAAGATACTACAGCGAACTATGGCTACACCTTC. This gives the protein CASSQDTTANYGYTF.

CDR3 nucleotide sequence: TGTGCCAGCAGCCCCCGGGACGGGGAAGCTTTCTTT. Its protein product is CASSPRDGEAFF. This sequence joins TRBV7-6 and TRBJ1-1, with D possibly being TRBD1 (5 bases). The ends were cut back, 5 bases at V and 8 bases at J, with 12 bases in the middle. This CDR3 comprises 12 residues. Germline V gene sequence: CDR1 SGHVS, CDR2 FNYEAQ.

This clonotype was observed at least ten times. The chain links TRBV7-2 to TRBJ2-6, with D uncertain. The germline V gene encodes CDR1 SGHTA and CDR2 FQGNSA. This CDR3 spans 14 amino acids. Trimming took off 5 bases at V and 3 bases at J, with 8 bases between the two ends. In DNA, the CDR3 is TGTGCCAGCAGCCGTATGAGTGGGGCCAACGTCCTGACTTTC. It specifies CASSRMSGANVLTF. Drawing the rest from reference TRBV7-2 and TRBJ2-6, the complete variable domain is GAGVSQSPSNKVTEKGKDVELRCDPISGHTALYWYRQSLGQGLEFLIYFQGNSAPDKSGLPSDRFSAERTGGSVSTLTIQRTQQEDSAVYLCASSRMSGANVLTFGAGSRLTVL.

CDR3: CASSPSQRTRAQYF. The DNA of the CDR3 is TGTGCCAGCAGCCCCAGCCAAAGGACTAGAGCGCAGTATTTT. The V gene is TRBV3-1, the J gene TRBJ2-3, with 7 bases matching TRBD2. Germline V gene sequence: CDR1 LGHDT, CDR2 YNNKEL (reference sequence). J gave up 10 bases and V 4 bases, and 11 bases lay outside the gene matches. The CDR3 is 14 residues long.

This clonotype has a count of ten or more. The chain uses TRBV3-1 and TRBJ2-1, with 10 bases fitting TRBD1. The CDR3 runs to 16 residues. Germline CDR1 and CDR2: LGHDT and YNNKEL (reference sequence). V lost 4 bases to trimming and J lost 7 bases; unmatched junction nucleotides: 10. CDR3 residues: CASSRCRQGAANEQFF. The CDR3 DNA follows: TGTGCCAGCAGCCGATGCCGACAGGGGGCGGCGAATGAGCAGTTCTTC.

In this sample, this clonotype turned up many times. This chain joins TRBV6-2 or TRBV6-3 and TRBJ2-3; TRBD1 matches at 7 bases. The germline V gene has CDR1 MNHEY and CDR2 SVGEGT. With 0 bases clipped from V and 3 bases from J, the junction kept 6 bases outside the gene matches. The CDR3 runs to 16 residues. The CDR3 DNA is TGTGCCAGCAGTTACTCGACAGGGAGTAGGACAGATACGCAGTATTTT. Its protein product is CASSYSTGSRTDTQYF.

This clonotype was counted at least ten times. CDR3 sequence: CAISEPSTEETQYF. The CDR3 nucleotides are TGTGCCATCAGTGAACCGTCGACAGAAGAGACCCAGTACTTC. J is TRBJ2-5 and V is TRBV10-3, with D maybe TRBD1 (5 bases). Trimming shortened V by 3 bases and J by 3 bases, and 11 bases separated the two germline ends. The CDR3 length is 14 residues. Germline V CDR1 and CDR2: ENHRY, SYGVKD.

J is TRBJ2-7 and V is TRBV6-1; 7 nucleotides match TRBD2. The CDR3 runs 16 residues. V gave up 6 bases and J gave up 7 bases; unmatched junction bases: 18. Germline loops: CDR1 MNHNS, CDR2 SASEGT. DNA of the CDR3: TGTGCCAGCAGGGGGGGGGATTTAAACAGACTTTTGGAGCAGTACTTC. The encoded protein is CASRGGDLNRLLEQYF.